The 21 T cell receptor beta chains in this list originate from one sample, sequenced in a study of blood T cell repertoires in COVID-19. Here immunoSEQ multiplex PCR was the method, and the copy in TCRdb shows in-frame clones only, minus some. The data contain around 250,000 clones, about nine tenths of them seen just once; the ten biggest clones take up 0.95% to 1.5%. The sequenced sample was PBMCs or T cells enriched from blood (not recorded which). These receptors were obtained from a woman aged 40 to 50 with acute COVID-19.

This chain connects TRBV2 to TRBJ1-6; TRBD1 aligns across 12 bases. After removal of 6 bases from V and 9 bases from J, the junction contained 0 bases not matched to a gene. The length of the CDR3 is 13 residues. The germline V gene encodes CDR1 SNHLY and CDR2 FYNNEI. The CDR3 reads CASRGQGASPLHF. The CDR3 DNA reads as TGTGCCAGCAGGGGACAGGGGGCTTCACCCCTCCACTTT.

This clone has ten or more counts. This rearrangement joins TRBV9 to TRBJ1-3; the D gene is possibly TRBD1 (6 bases). V was clipped by 3 bases and J by 2 bases, with 15 bases between them. CDR1 is SGDLS, CDR2 YYNGEE, per germline. The CDR3 runs 16 residues. CDR3 DNA sequence: TGTGCCAGCAGCGACACCGCGGGGGCTGCTGGAAACACCATATATTTT. Protein sequence: CASSDTAGAAGNTIYF. Variable domain in full (rest from reference TRBV9 and TRBJ1-3): DSGVTQTPKHLITATGQRVTLRCSPRSGDLSVYWYQQSLDQGLQFLIQYYNGEERAKGNILERFSAQQFPDLHSELNLSSLELGDSALYFCASSDTAGAAGNTIYFGEGSWLTVV.

CDR3 DNA sequence: TGCGCCAGCAGCCAAGAAGACATTAACTATGGCTACACCTTC. Translated, it gives CASSQEDINYGYTF. The V and J genes are TRBV4-1 and TRBJ1-2; D is unresolved. Trimming cost V 0 bases and J 1 base, with 6 bases left between them. The CDR3 extends over 14 amino acids. Germline loops: CDR1 MGHRA, CDR2 YSYEKL.

The CDR3 sequence is CSVETSGNTIYF. The CDR3 DNA is TGCAGCGTTGAAACTTCTGGAAACACCATATATTTT. The chain uses TRBV29-1 and TRBJ1-3; D is uncertain. Trimming took off 2 bases at V and 1 base at J, with 3 bases between the two ends. The CDR3 length is 12 residues. The germline CDR1 and CDR2 sequences are SQVTM and ANQGSEA.

The genes are TRBV7-8 and TRBJ1-1; TRBD1 matches 7 bases. Unmatched junction bases numbered 3, after V lost 4 bases and J lost 4 bases. The CDR3 runs to 13 residues. Germline V lookup: CDR1 SGHVS, CDR2 FQNEAQ. CDR3 DNA sequence: TGTGCCAGCAGCTGGGACAGTGTCACTGAAGCTTTCTTT. Translation: CASSWDSVTEAFF.

This rearrangement joins TRBV27 to TRBJ1-1; a weak D match, TRBD1 (5 bases). The CDR3 extends over 15 amino acids. Germline CDR1 MNHEY, CDR2 SMNVEV (reference sequence). The V and J ends lost 5 bases and 4 bases respectively, with 17 bases between them. The CDR3 is CASSPAGDGGTEAFF. CDR3 in DNA: TGTGCCAGCAGTCCCGCCGGGGACGGGGGCACTGAAGCTTTCTTT.

V and J are TRBV19 and TRBJ1-5; D gene ambiguous. There are 18 residues in the CDR3. V shed 2 bases and J shed 7 bases, with 24 bases lying between them. CDR1 and CDR2 from the germline V gene are LNHDA and SQIVND (reference sequence). For the CDR3, the DNA is TGTGCCAGTAGTATATGGCGGGGAGCGACTAGTGGGAGGCAGCCCCAGCATTTT. Translated: CASSIWRGATSGRQPQHF.

V usage is TRBV2 and J usage is TRBJ2-5, with 8 bases that match TRBD2. CDR1 is SNHLY and CDR2 is FYNNEI in the germline V gene. This CDR3 comprises 15 residues. The V gene end was trimmed by 2 bases and the J gene end by 1 base; junction bases not matched to a gene: 3. The CDR3 is CASSETGGSQETQYF. Here the CDR3 DNA reads TGTGCCAGCAGTGAAACGGGGGGGAGCCAAGAGACCCAGTACTTC.

This chain joins TRBV5-1 and TRBJ2-1; 7 nucleotides line up with TRBD2. V lost 1 base to trimming and J lost 4 bases; unmatched junction nucleotides: 5. The V gene's germline CDR1 is SGHRS and CDR2 YFSETQ. The CDR3 spans 15 residues. The CDR3 spells CASSLSSGIYNEQFF. As DNA, the CDR3 is TGCGCCAGCAGCTTGTCTAGCGGAATTTACAATGAGCAGTTCTTC.

The rearrangement uses TRBV12-5 and TRBJ2-1; 10 positions match TRBD2. J gave up 4 bases and V 6 bases, and 12 bases lay outside the gene matches. CDR3 length: 17 residues. Germline assignment: CDR1 LGHNT and CDR2 FRNRAP. The CDR3 DNA sequence: TGTGCTAGTGGCCTGAGGACTAGCGGTTCGTTTTACAATGAGCAGTTCTTC. It translates to CASGLRTSGSFYNEQFF.

The chain joins TRBV2 to TRBJ2-7; no definite D call. The CDR3 is made up of 12 amino acids. V lost 2 bases and J 1 base, leaving 3 bases between the germline ends. In germline, CDR1 is SNHLY, CDR2 FYNNEI. The CDR3 sequence is CASSESSYEQYF. For the CDR3, the DNA is TGTGCCAGCAGTGAATCTTCCTACGAGCAGTACTTC.

The genes are TRBV27 and TRBJ1-4, with 12 bases aligning to TRBD1. Germline loops: CDR1 MNHEY, CDR2 SMNVEV (reference sequence). The V gene end was trimmed by 8 bases and the J gene end by 5 bases; junction bases not matched to a gene: 6. This CDR3 comprises 15 residues. The CDR3 sequence is CASRDRGLLNEKLFF. DNA of the CDR3: TGTGCCAGCCGGGACAGGGGGCTGCTAAATGAAAAACTGTTTTTT.

The rearrangement uses TRBV30 and TRBJ1-2; TRBD1 is a possible D gene (5 bases). The CDR3 length is 13 residues. CDR1 is GTSNPN and CDR2 is SVGIG in the germline V gene (reference sequence). Trimming took 2 bases from V and 6 from J, leaving 13 bases between them. CDR3 protein: CAWSRQGLDGYTF. The CDR3 DNA sequence: TGTGCCTGGAGTCGGCAGGGTTTGGATGGCTACACCTTC.

This clone was seen a single time. This CDR3 reads CASGLQGNTEAFF. Here the CDR3 DNA reads TGTGCTAGTGGTTTGCAGGGGAACACTGAAGCTTTCTTT. The chain employs TRBV12-5 and TRBJ1-1, with a possible D match to TRBD1 (5 bases). In germline, CDR1 is LGHNT, CDR2 FRNRAP. V lost 2 bases and J lost 1, with 5 bases in between. The CDR3 is 13 residues long.

The genes are TRBV12-5 and TRBJ2-1; 8 nucleotides match TRBD2. Germline trimming cut 0 bases from V and 4 bases from J; bases unmatched to any gene: 8. CDR3 length: 17 residues. Germline CDR1 is LGHNT and CDR2 is FRNRAP. For the CDR3, the DNA is TGTGCTAGTGGTTTGGTCCTTACTAGCGGACCTTACAATGAGCAGTTCTTC. Amino acids: CASGLVLTSGPYNEQFF.

V gene TRBV10-1 combines with J gene TRBJ2-3; D may be TRBD1 (9 bases). CDR3 length: 17 amino acids. Germline V CDR1 and CDR2: WNHNN, SYGVQD (reference sequence). V was clipped by 2 bases and J by 5 bases, with 20 bases between them. DNA of the CDR3: TGCGCCAGCAGTGAGGCCTTACAGGGGGCGGGAGGAGATACGCAGTATTTT. Its protein product is CASSEALQGAGGDTQYF.

This CDR3 is CATQRTGGKGYTF. CDR3 nucleotide sequence: TGTGCCACCCAGAGGACAGGGGGTAAAGGCTACACCTTC. The chain has TRBV19 and TRBJ1-2; TRBD1 aligns across 10 bases. The germline V gene encodes CDR1 LNHDA and CDR2 SQIVND (reference sequence). The CDR3 loop spans 13 amino acids. V gave up 10 bases and J gave up 8 bases; unmatched junction bases: 10. The full variable domain, its missing parts supplied by reference TRBV19 and TRBJ1-2, is DGGITQSPKYLFRKEGQNVTLSCEQNLNHDAMYWYRQDPGQGLRLIYYSQIVNDFQKGDIAEGYSVSREKKESFPLTVTSAQKNPTAFYLCATQRTGGKGYTFGSGTRLTVV.

This chain connects TRBV24-1 to TRBJ2-1; 9 bases are a match to TRBD1. The germline gives CDR1 KGHDR, CDR2 SFDVKD. V trimming: 7 bases; J trimming: 10 bases; junction bases outside the gene matches: 7. This CDR3 contains 13 residues. Here the CDR3 DNA reads TGTGCCACCAGGGACAGGGGCTTGAGGGAGCAGTTCTTC. It encodes CATRDRGLREQFF.

This rearrangement joins TRBV12-3 or TRBV12-4 to TRBJ2-2; D call uncertain. The CDR3 runs to 13 residues. Between the trimmed V and J ends, which lost 1 base and 11 bases, there was a span of 11 bases. CDR3: CASSLEAVVELFF. In DNA, the CDR3 is TGTGCCAGCAGTTTAGAGGCGGTTGTAGAGCTGTTTTTT.

The chain uses TRBV2 and TRBJ2-3; D possibly corresponds to TRBD2 (5 bases). CDR1 SNHLY and CDR2 FYNNEI come from the germline V gene. This CDR3 comprises 15 residues. Trimming left V 6 bases short and J 2 bases short, with 15 bases between. This CDR3 is CASSRTSGHTDTQYF. In DNA form, the CDR3 reads TGTGCCAGCAGCCGTACGAGCGGCCACACAGATACGCAGTATTTT.

The chain combines TRBV7-6 with TRBJ1-1, with D maybe TRBD1 (5 bases). Trimming took off 4 bases at V and 3 bases at J, with 15 bases between the two ends. The germline CDR1 and CDR2 sequences are SGHVS and FNYEAQ. The CDR3 sequence is 15 residues long. The DNA for the CDR3 is TGTGCCAGCAGCTCCACAGGCGGTGGGGACACTGAAGCTTTCTTT. It specifies CASSSTGGGDTEAFF.